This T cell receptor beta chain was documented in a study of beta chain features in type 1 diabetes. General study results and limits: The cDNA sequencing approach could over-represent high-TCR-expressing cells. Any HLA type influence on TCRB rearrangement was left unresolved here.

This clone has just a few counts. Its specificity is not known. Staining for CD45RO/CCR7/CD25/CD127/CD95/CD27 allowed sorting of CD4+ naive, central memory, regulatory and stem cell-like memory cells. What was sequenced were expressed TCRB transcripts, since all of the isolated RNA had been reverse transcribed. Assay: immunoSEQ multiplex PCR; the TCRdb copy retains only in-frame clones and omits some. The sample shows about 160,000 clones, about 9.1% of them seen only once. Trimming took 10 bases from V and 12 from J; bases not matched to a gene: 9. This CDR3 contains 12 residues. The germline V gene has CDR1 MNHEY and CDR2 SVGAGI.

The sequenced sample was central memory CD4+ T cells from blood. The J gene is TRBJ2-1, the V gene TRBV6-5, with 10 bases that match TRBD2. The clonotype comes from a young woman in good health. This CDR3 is CAISSSGSLQFF. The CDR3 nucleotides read TGTGCCATCTCGTCTAGCGGGAGTCTGCAGTTCTTC.